This TCR beta chain is from a study of blood T cell repertoires in COVID-19. The wider study: T cells, B-cell-depleted T cells, or PBMCs provided the cDNA or gDNA that served as material.

The method was immunoSEQ multiplex PCR; TCRdb's version includes in-frame clones alone and lacks a portion of them. The data contain over 250,000 clones, roughly 86% of them seen just once; the ten biggest clones take up about 8.9%. The junction had 11 bases not matched to a gene; V was cut back by 2 bases and J by 5 bases. The germline gives CDR1 SGHNT, CDR2 YYREEE (reference sequence). The CDR3 sequence is 17 residues long. This clonotype originated in a woman aged 18-29 years who had recovered from COVID-19. This chain connects TRBV5-4 to TRBJ2-5; 11 positions agree with TRBD2. The sequenced sample consisted of PBMCs or T cells enriched from blood (not recorded which). The CDR3 loop reads CASSFRLAGGSQETQYF. The CDR3 coding sequence is TGTGCCAGCAGCTTTCGGCTAGCGGGAGGTTCGCAGGAGACCCAGTACTTC. The entire variable domain, with the rest obtained from reference TRBV5-4 and TRBJ2-5, is as follows: ETGVTQSPTHLIKTRGQQVTLRCSSQSGHNTVSWYQQALGQGPQFIFQYYREEENGRGNFPPRFSGLQFPNYSSELNVNALELDDSALYLCASSFRLAGGSQETQYFGPGTRLLVL.